The TCR beta chain under discussion was sequenced for a study of PD-1 blockade in classical Hodgkin lymphoma. With regard to this clone: Antigen: not known.

Only in-frame clones appear in the TCRdb table, and some are missing; sequencing was by immunoSEQ multiplex PCR. The sample shows roughly 47,000 clones, around 81% of them seen only once. Every single patient, without exception, relapsed after autologous stem cell transplantation, and brentuximab vedotin exposure varied. From germline, CDR1 is SNHLY and CDR2 FYNNEI. J lost 0 bases, V lost 3 bases, and 7 bases had no gene match. CDR3 size: 17 residues. Overall study findings and caveats: Baseline TCR diversity was reportedly lower in newly diagnosed patients than in healthy donors. It was reported as lower still in relapsed/refractory patients. There remain no defined causes for the repertoire differences, which possibly reflect disease activity or prior therapy.

The sequences come from peripheral blood mononuclear cells (PBMCs), collected before the second cycle of nivolumab. The sequence was obtained from a human donor with classical Hodgkin lymphoma. The chain carries TRBV2 and TRBJ2-3; 9 bases agree with TRBD1. CDR3: CASSESGTGFSTDTQYF. In DNA form, the CDR3 reads TGTGCCAGCAGTGAGTCCGGGACAGGGTTTAGCACAGATACGCAGTATTTT.